Below are 23 T cell receptor beta chains sequenced from a single sample in a study of CD8+ T cells in alopecia areata (dated by TCRdb to the late 2010s). Reading the label with the study, this specimen's time point is: less than 25 weeks on oral tofacitinib. Per the publication, the treatment or condition label means: oral pan-JAK inhibitor, 5-10 mg twice daily. The library relied on the immunoSEQ multiplex PCR assay. For TCR sequencing, RNA was extracted from every sample and reverse transcribed into cDNA to serve as template. This is the immuneACCESS table as TCRdb keeps it, with only in-frame sequences that have V and J called. A part of the clones is gone; compared with another copy, unresolved V genes explain less than half, and the rest is unexplained. The table for this sample lists 95,000 to 120,000 clones; 56% of them were counted only once. The top ten constitute about 3.7% of the sample.

The sample was CD4+ T cells sorted from blood, taken at week 24, from a patient treated with tofacitinib. These receptor sequences come from a human donor with alopecia areata.

This clone was observed a handful of times. V usage is TRBV7-2 and J usage is TRBJ2-7; TRBD2 might be the D (6 bases). This CDR3 has 14 amino acids. Trimming stripped 1 base from V and 0 bases from J, with 7 bases between. CDR1 and CDR2 from the germline V gene are SGHTA and FQGNSA. CDR3 sequence reads: CASSLGEVSYEQYF. The CDR3 DNA reads TGTGCCAGCAGCTTAGGGGAGGTCTCCTACGAGCAGTACTTC.

The chain joins TRBV7-9 to TRBJ1-1; a possible D gene is TRBD1 (5 bases). The CDR3 runs to 14 residues. Trimming stripped 5 bases from V and 5 bases from J, with 15 bases between. CDR1 and CDR2 (germline): SEHNR, FQNEAQ (reference sequence). CDR3 amino acids: CASSKRREGTEAFF. The CDR3 DNA reads TGTGCCAGCAGCAAGAGACGGGAGGGGACTGAAGCTTTCTTT.

The gene calls are TRBV28 and TRBJ1-1; a possible D gene is TRBD1 (6 bases). CDR3 length: 14 residues. Germline V gene data show CDR1 as MDHEN and CDR2 as SYDVKM. Trimming removed 2 bases from V and 2 bases from J, with 9 bases in between. The CDR3 DNA reads TGTGCCAGCAGTTTAACAGGGAGTAACACTGAAGCTTTCTTT. Translation: CASSLTGSNTEAFF.

This clone was detected only once. This sequence joins TRBV5-6 and TRBJ2-4, with D unresolved. The CDR3 contains 12 residues. V dropped 0 bases and J dropped 8 bases, with 6 bases sitting between them. Germline V gene lookup returns CDR1 SGHDT and CDR2 YYEEEE. CDR3 amino acids: CASSLGQDIQYF. CDR3 nucleotide sequence: TGTGCCAGCAGCTTGGGGCAGGACATTCAGTACTTC.

The sample holds one count of this clone. The J gene is TRBJ2-5, the V gene TRBV30, with D possibly matching TRBD1 (6 bases). Germline V lookup: CDR1 GTSNPN, CDR2 SVGIG (reference sequence). The CDR3 is 13 amino acids. V dropped 7 bases and J dropped 4 bases, with 16 bases sitting between them. Written as DNA, the CDR3 is TGTGCCTCGGACAGTGAGACCTTAGAGACCCAGTACTTC. Translated: CASDSETLETQYF.

The V and J genes are TRBV29-1 and TRBJ2-4; TRBD1 might be the D (6 bases). Trimming left V 6 bases short and J 0 bases short, with 9 bases between. Per the germline V gene, CDR1 is SQVTM and CDR2 is ANQGSEA. The CDR3 has 13 amino acids. CDR3 DNA: TGCAGCGTCAACAGGGAAGCCAAAAACATTCAGTACTTC. Residues: CSVNREAKNIQYF.

The chain employs TRBV14 and TRBJ1-6; no clear D. V was clipped by 1 base and J by 10 bases, with 5 bases between them. The CDR3 spans 12 residues. The germline gives CDR1 SGHDN, CDR2 FVKESK. The CDR3 loop reads CASSQAISPLHF. The CDR3 DNA sequence: TGTGCCAGCAGCCAAGCGATATCACCCCTCCACTTT.

This chain joins TRBV7-2 and TRBJ2-5; 9 bases agree with TRBD2. The germline CDR1 and CDR2 sequences are SGHTA and FQGNSA. The J segment lost 4 bases and the V segment lost 3 bases, leaving 6 bases of the junction unmatched. The CDR3 loop spans 15 amino acids. CDR3 nucleotides: TGTGCCAGCAGCTTCGTAGCGGGGGCTTCAGAGACCCAGTACTTC. The encoded protein is CASSFVAGASETQYF.

The CDR3 DNA is TGTGCCAGCAGCCTCGGGACAGGGGTGGGCTACACCTTC. Translated: CASSLGTGVGYTF. V is TRBV7-2 and J is TRBJ1-2; TRBD1 agrees at 10 bases. Unmatched junction bases numbered 5, after V lost 5 bases and J lost 8 bases. Germline loops: CDR1 SGHTA, CDR2 FQGNSA. This CDR3 has 13 residues.

CDR3 loop: CASSDGVLVTQYF. The CDR3 DNA reads as TGTGCCAGCAGTGATGGAGTGCTGGTCACCCAGTACTTC. The chain couples TRBV2 to TRBJ2-5; unclear D gene. Germline V gives CDR1 SNHLY, CDR2 FYNNEI. The CDR3 has 13 amino acids. With 3 bases removed from V and 8 bases from J, the gap between germline ends came to 13 bases.

The V gene is TRBV7-2, the J gene TRBJ2-2; tentatively, D is TRBD2 (6 bases). The germline V gene encodes CDR1 SGHTA and CDR2 FQGNSA. V lost 3 bases, J lost 6 bases, and 8 bases lay in between. The CDR3 extends over 13 amino acids. CDR3 coding DNA: TGTGCCAGCAGCTTGCGGAGGGCCGGGGAGCTGTTTTTT. It yields the protein CASSLRRAGELFF.

V gene TRBV21-1 combines with J gene TRBJ1-5; the D call in the table, TRBD1, was not verified against the DNA. TRBV21-1 is annotated as a pseudogene. The CDR3 has 16 residues. The CDR3 DNA reads as TGTGCCAGCAGCACGCTACAGGGAGTAGGCAATCAGCCCCAGCATTTT. This translates into CASSTLQGVGNQPQHF.

The chain recombines TRBV5-1 with TRBJ1-4; 7 bases agree with TRBD1. The CDR3 covers 14 residues. The V gene end was trimmed by 4 bases and the J gene end by 7 bases; junction bases not matched to a gene: 7. The germline CDR1 and CDR2 sequences are SGHRS and YFSETQ. The CDR3 DNA is TGCGCCAGCAGCACAAGACAGGGAGGTGAAAAACTGTTTTTT. This gives the protein CASSTRQGGEKLFF. The variable domain in full, completed from reference TRBV5-1 and TRBJ1-4, reads KAGVTQTPRYLIKTRGQQVTLSCSPISGHRSVSWYQQTPGQGLQFLFEYFSETQRNKGNFPGRFSGRQFSNSRSEMNVSTLELGDSALYLCASSTRQGGEKLFFGSGTQLSVL.

V usage is TRBV14 and J usage is TRBJ2-5; no firm D call. Between the trimmed V and J ends, which lost 1 base and 5 bases, there was a span of 14 bases. Germline lookup yields CDR1 SGHDN and CDR2 FVKESK. This CDR3 comprises 15 residues. Written as DNA, the CDR3 is TGTGCCAGCAGCCAAGCCCACGTCGCCTCCGAGACCCAGTACTTC. It encodes CASSQAHVASETQYF. The variable domain in full, completed from reference TRBV14 and TRBJ2-5, reads EAGVTQFPSHSVIEKGQTVTLRCDPISGHDNLYWYRRVMGKEIKFLLHFVKESKQDESGMPNNRFLAERTGGTYSTLKVQPAELEDSGVYFCASSQAHVASETQYFGPGTRLLVL.

The V call is TRBV18, the J call TRBJ1-2; the D is unclear. The CDR3 spans 12 residues. CDR1 is KGHSH, CDR2 LQKENI, per germline. V gave up 3 bases and J gave up 8 bases, with 10 bases separating them. The CDR3 sequence: CASSPSEGGYTF. The DNA for the CDR3 is TGTGCCAGCTCACCGAGTGAAGGAGGCTACACCTTC.

This clone was seen a handful of times. This chain joins TRBV6-1 and TRBJ2-5; D possibly corresponds to TRBD1 (6 bases). V gave up 3 bases and J gave up 5 bases, with 13 bases separating them. The CDR3 runs to 14 residues. Germline lookup yields CDR1 MNHNS and CDR2 SASEGT. The chain's CDR3 is CASSEYRVDETQYF. The CDR3 nucleotides are TGTGCCAGCAGTGAGTACAGGGTGGACGAGACCCAGTACTTC.

The rearrangement links TRBV7-2 to TRBJ2-2; D unresolved. V was pared by 0 bases and J by 7 bases, with 12 bases between. CDR1 is SGHTA and CDR2 is FQGNSA in the germline V gene. The CDR3 runs 15 residues. Here the CDR3 reads CASSLAMGYGGELFF. In DNA, the CDR3 is TGTGCCAGCAGCTTAGCGATGGGTTACGGCGGGGAGCTGTTTTTT. Complete variable domain (other parts from reference TRBV7-2 and TRBJ2-2): GAGVSQSPSNKVTEKGKDVELRCDPISGHTALYWYRQSLGQGLEFLIYFQGNSAPDKSGLPSDRFSAERTGGSVSTLTIQRTQQEDSAVYLCASSLAMGYGGELFFGEGSRLTVL.

The CDR3 DNA reads as TGTGCCTGGAGGTTGACAGGGATAAACTCTGGAAACACCATATATTTT. Its protein product is CAWRLTGINSGNTIYF. The chain recombines TRBV30 with TRBJ1-3; 7 bases align to TRBD1. After removal of 3 bases from V and 0 bases from J, the junction contained 8 bases not matched to a gene. This CDR3 is 16 amino acids long. CDR1 is GTSNPN and CDR2 is SVGIG in the germline V gene (reference sequence).

This clone was picked up a small number of times. The chain links TRBV30 to TRBJ1-5; 8 bases map to TRBD1. The CDR3 consists of 13 residues. The trim removed 5 bases at V and 5 bases at J, leaving 5 bases unmatched. CDR1 and CDR2 from the germline V gene are GTSNPN and SVGIG (reference sequence). In nucleotides, the CDR3 is TGTGCCTGGGGTGAACAGGGGGATCAGCCCCAGCATTTT. Protein: CAWGEQGDQPQHF.

There are a few counts of this clone. A read error may account for a junction end that differs from germline. The chain links TRBV20-1 to TRBJ1-2; D not resolved. The CDR3 is 8 amino acids. Germline lookup yields CDR1 DFQATT and CDR2 SNEGSKA (reference sequence). CDR3 in DNA: TGCAGTGCCCGGCTTGGACCCTTC. Its translation: CSARLGPF.

V usage is TRBV7-2 and J usage is TRBJ2-1, with 8 bases aligning to TRBD2. The CDR3 is 15 residues long. V was clipped by 5 bases and J by 3 bases; unmatched bases: 6. Looked up from germline, CDR1 is SGHTA and CDR2 is FQGNSA. CDR3 residues: CASSLQGTSYNEQFF. In nucleotides, the CDR3 is TGTGCCAGCAGCCTTCAGGGGACTAGCTACAATGAGCAGTTCTTC. The full variable domain, in which reference TRBV7-2 and TRBJ2-1 provide the parts outside the CDR3, is GAGVSQSPSNKVTEKGKDVELRCDPISGHTALYWYRQSLGQGLEFLIYFQGNSAPDKSGLPSDRFSAERTGGSVSTLTIQRTQQEDSAVYLCASSLQGTSYNEQFFGPGTRLTVL.

This clone was seen a handful of times. The V and J genes are TRBV2 and TRBJ2-7; D tentatively fits TRBD1 or TRBD2 (6 bases each). The V end lost 3 bases, the J end lost 2 bases, and 11 bases lay between the germline ends. Germline-derived CDR1 and CDR2 are SNHLY and FYNNEI. The CDR3 spans 14 residues. CDR3 nucleotides: TGTGCCAGCAGTGATCATGGGGGGCCCTACGAGCAGTACTTC. Translated: CASSDHGGPYEQYF.

This clone was counted a single time. CDR3 in DNA: TGTGCCTGGAGTGCCGGGGGTACCGGGGGTGCCTACGAGCAGTACTTC. Translated, it gives CAWSAGGTGGAYEQYF. This chain uses TRBV30 with TRBJ2-7; perhaps TRBD2 as D (6 bases). The V gene's germline CDR1 is GTSNPN and CDR2 SVGIG (reference sequence). Trimming removed 1 base at V and 2 bases at J, with 18 bases between. The CDR3 runs 16 residues.